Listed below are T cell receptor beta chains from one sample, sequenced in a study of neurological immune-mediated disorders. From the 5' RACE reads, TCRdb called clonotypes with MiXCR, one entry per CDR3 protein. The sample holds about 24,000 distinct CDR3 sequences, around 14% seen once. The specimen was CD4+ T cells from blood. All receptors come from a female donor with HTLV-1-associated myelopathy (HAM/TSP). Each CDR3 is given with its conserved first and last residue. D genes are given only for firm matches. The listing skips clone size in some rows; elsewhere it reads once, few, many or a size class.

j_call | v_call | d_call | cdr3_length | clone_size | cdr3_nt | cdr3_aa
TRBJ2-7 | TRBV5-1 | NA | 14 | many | TGCGCCAGCAGCTTGCAGGGAGGCCCCTACGAGCAGTACTTC | CASSLQGGPYEQYF
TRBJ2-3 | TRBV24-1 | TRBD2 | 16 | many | TGTGCCACCAGTGATAACCTGAGCGGGAGTGGAGATACGCAGTATTTT | CATSDNLSGSGDTQYF
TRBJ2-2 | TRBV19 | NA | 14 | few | TGTGCCAGTAGCTCTGAGGGTAACGCCGGGGAGCTGTTTTTT | CASSSEGNAGELFF
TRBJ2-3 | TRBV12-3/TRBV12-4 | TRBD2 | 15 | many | TGTGCCAGCAGTCCCGGGCGGGGGGCTACAGATACGCAGTATTTT | CASSPGRGATDTQYF
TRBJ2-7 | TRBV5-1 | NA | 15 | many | TGCGCCAGCAGCTGGACCCCGGAAACAGGGCGCGAGCAGTACTTC | CASSWTPETGREQYF
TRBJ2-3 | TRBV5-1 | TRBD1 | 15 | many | TGCGCCAGCAGCTTGACTGACAGGGAGCCAGATACGCAGTATTTT | CASSLTDREPDTQYF
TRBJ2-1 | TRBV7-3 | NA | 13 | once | TGTGCCAGCAGCGACGACCAGTGCAATGAGCAGTTCTTT | CASSDDQCNEQFF
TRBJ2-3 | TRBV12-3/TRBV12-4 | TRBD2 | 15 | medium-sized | TGTGCCAGCAGTGCCCAGCGGGGGGGCTCAGATACGCAGTATTTT | CASSAQRGGSDTQYF
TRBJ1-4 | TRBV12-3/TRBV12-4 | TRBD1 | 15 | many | TGTGCCAGCAGTTCGGACAGGGGGAAGAGTGAAAAACTGTTTTTT | CASSSDRGKSEKLFF
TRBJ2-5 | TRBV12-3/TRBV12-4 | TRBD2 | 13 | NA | TGTGCCAGCAGTTTGGGGGAGGGCGAGACCCAGTACTTC | CASSLGEGETQYF
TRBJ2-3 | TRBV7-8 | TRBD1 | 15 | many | TGTGCCAGCAGCTTCCCGACAGGGGGCACAGATACGCAGTATTTT | CASSFPTGGTDTQYF
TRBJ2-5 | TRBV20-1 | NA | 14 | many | TGCAGTGCTCGAAAGTCGGGACGAAGAGAGACCCAGTACTTC | CSARKSGRRETQYF
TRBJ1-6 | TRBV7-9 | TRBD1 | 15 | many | TGTGCCAGCAGCTTAGGGGACAGGGACAGTTCACCCCTCCACTTT | CASSLGDRDSSPLHF
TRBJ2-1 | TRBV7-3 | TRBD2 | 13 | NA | TGTGCCAGCAGCCCTAGCGGGAACAATGAGCAGTTCTTC | CASSPSGNNEQFF
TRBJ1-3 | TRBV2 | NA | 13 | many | TGTGCCAGCAGGACAGGCCAGCTAAACACCATATATTTT | CASRTGQLNTIYF
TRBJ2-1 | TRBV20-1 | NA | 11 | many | TGCAGTGCTAGGTCTTACAATGAGCAGTTCTTC | CSARSYNEQFF
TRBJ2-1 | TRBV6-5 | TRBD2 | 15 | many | TGTGCCAGCAGCCTCACTAGCGGGGGTATTAATGAGCAGTTCTTC | CASSLTSGGINEQFF
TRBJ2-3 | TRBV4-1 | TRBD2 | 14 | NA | TGCGACAGCAGCCCTCTAGCGGGAGCTGATACGCAGTATTTT | CDSSPLAGADTQYF
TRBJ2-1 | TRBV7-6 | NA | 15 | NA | TGTGCCAGCAGCTTAGAAGGAGCCTGGGGGAATGAGCAGTTCTTC | CASSLEGAWGNEQFF
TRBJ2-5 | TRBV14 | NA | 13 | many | TGTGCCAGCAGCAAAAACCAACAAGAGACCCAGTACTTC | CASSKNQQETQYF
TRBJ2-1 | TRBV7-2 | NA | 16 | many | TGTGCCAGCAGCTTAGATGGGGGAGTCACCCACAATGAGCAGTTCTTC | CASSLDGGVTHNEQFF
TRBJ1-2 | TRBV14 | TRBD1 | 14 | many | TGTGCCAGCAGCCCCCGGACAGGGGTCTATGGCTACACCTTC | CASSPRTGVYGYTF
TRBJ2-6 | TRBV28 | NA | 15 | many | TGTGCCAGCAGTTTGCGGTCCTCTGGGGCCAACGTCCTGACTTTC | CASSLRSSGANVLTF
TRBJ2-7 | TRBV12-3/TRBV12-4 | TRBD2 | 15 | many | TGTGCCAGCAGCTCTAGCGGGGTGGGGGTTGGGGAGCAGTACTTC | CASSSSGVGVGEQYF
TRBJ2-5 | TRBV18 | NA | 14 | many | TGTGCCAGCTCACCACCGTCCGGCCAAGAGACCCAGTACTTC | CASSPPSGQETQYF
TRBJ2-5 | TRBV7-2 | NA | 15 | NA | TGTGCCAGCAGCCTCTGGGCGGGTGGGCAAGAGACCCAGTACTTC | CASSLWAGGQETQYF
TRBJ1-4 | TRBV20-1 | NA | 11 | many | TGCAGTGCGGGGAGGGCCTGGGAACTGTTTTTT | CSAGRAWELFF
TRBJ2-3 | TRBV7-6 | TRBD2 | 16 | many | TGTGCCAGCAGCTTATCGGTAGCGGGAGCGACAGATACGCAGTATTTT | CASSLSVAGATDTQYF
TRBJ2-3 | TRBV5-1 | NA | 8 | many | TGCGCCAGCAGAGGGGACGATTTT | CASRGDDF
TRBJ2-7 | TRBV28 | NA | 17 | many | TGTGCCAGCAGACACTCAACCCTCAGGGTCCTCTCCTACGAGCAGTACTTC | CASRHSTLRVLSYEQYF
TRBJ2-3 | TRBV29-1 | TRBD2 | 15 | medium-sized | TGCAGCGTTCCCTCTTCGCGGGAGTGGGCAGATACGCAGTATTTT | CSVPSSREWADTQYF
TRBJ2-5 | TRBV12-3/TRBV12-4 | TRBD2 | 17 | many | TGTGCCAGCAGTTTAGGTTTGAGGGAGGGACCACAAGAGACCCAGTACTTC | CASSLGLREGPQETQYF
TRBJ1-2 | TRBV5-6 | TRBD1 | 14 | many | TGTGCCAGCAGCATGGGACAGGGGGCAGGTGGCTACACCTTC | CASSMGQGAGGYTF
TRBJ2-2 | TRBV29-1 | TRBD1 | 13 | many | TGCAGCGTTGGACAGGGCGTCCCCGGGGAGCTGTTTTTT | CSVGQGVPGELFF
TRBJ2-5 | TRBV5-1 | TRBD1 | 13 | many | TGCGCCAGCAGCGAGGACAGGGAAGGGACCCAGTACTTC | CASSEDREGTQYF
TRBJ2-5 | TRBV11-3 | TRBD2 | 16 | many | TGTGCCAGCAGCCCCGGGACTAGCGGGATTATAGAGACCCAGTACTTC | CASSPGTSGIIETQYF
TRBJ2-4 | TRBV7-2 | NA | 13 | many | TGTGCCAGCAGCTTAGATGGAGGGGGCATTCCGTACTTC | CASSLDGGGIPYF
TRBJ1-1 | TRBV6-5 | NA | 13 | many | TGTGCCAGCAATACAGGTTTTAACACTGAAGCTTTCTTT | CASNTGFNTEAFF
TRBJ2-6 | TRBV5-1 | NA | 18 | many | TGCGCCAGCAGCTTTAGGGCAGGGGAGAACTCTGGGGCCAACGTCCTGACTTTC | CASSFRAGENSGANVLTF
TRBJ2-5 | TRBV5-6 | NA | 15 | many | TGTGCCAGCAGCTTTCGCCGACAGAGTCAAGAGACCCAGTACTTC | CASSFRRQSQETQYF
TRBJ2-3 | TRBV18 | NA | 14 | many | TGTGCCAGCTCAACGAATCGTGGCGGAGATACGCAGTATTTT | CASSTNRGGDTQYF
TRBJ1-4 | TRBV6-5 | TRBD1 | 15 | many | TGTGCCAGCAGAACAGGGGCCCAGGGCATGGAAAAACTGTTTTTT | CASRTGAQGMEKLFF
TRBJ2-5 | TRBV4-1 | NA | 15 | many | TGCGCCAGCAGCCAAACCTCACTGGGCGGGGAGACCCAGTACTTC | CASSQTSLGGETQYF
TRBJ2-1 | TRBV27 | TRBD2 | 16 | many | TGTGCCAGCAGTTTGTCCCTCTCGGGGGGGTACAATGAGCAGTTCTTC | CASSLSLSGGYNEQFF
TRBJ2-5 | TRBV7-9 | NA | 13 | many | TGTGCCAGCAGCCCCCCCGCGGGGGAGACCCAGTACTTC | CASSPPAGETQYF
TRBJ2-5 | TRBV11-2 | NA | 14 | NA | TGTGCCAGCAGCTTTGGGGGGGCCCAAGAGACCCAGTACTTC | CASSFGGAQETQYF
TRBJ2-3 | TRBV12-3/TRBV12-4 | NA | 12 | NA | TGTGCCAGCAGTTTAGCCGCGGATGAGCAGTATTTT | CASSLAADEQYF
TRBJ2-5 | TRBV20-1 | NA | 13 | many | TGCAGTGCGGCCGCCGGGCCCCAAGGGGCCCAGTACTTC | CSAAAGPQGAQYF
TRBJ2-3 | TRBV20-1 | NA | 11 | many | TGCAGTGCCCTCGGGTCAGATACGCAGTATTTT | CSALGSDTQYF
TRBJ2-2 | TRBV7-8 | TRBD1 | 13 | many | TGTGCCAGCAGCTCCCCGGGACAGGGGGAGCTGTTTTTT | CASSSPGQGELFF
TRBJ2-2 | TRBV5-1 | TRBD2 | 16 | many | TGCGCCAGCAGCTTGGACCCTAGCGGGAACACCGGGGAGCTGTTTTTT | CASSLDPSGNTGELFF
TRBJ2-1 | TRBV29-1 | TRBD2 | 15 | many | TGCAGCTGGTTCGGGGCGGGAGGGCCGAGAGATGAGCAGTTCTTC | CSWFGAGGPRDEQFF
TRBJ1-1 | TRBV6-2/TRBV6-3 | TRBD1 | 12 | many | TGTGCCACCCGGACAGGGAGCACTGAAGCTTTCTTT | CATRTGSTEAFF